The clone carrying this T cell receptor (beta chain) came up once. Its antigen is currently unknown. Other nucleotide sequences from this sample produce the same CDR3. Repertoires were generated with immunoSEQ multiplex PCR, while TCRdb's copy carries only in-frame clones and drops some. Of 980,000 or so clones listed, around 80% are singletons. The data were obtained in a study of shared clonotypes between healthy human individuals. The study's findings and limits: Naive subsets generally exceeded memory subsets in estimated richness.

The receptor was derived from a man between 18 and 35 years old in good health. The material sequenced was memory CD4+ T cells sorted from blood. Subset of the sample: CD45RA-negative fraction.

The CDR3 region has the DNA TGTGCCAGCAGCAGGGACAGGGCCGGGGCCAACGTCCTGACTTTC. Translating gives CASSRDRAGANVLTF. The rearrangement uses TRBV7-2 and TRBJ2-6; 9 bases agree with TRBD1. The length of the CDR3 is 15 residues. With V trimmed by 5 bases and J by 4 bases, 3 bases remained unmatched. Germline V gene lookup returns CDR1 SGHTA and CDR2 FQGNSA.